This TCR beta chain was obtained from a study of T cell clones after liver transplantation. The repertoire was sequenced with immunoSEQ multiplex PCR; TCRdb's copy has only in-frame clones and lacks some. The sample contains around 76,000 clones, about 80% of which appear only once. This CDR3 is 16 amino acids long. V was clipped by 6 bases and J by 2 bases, with 17 bases between them. Per germline, CDR1 SGHNT and CDR2 YENEEA. This receptor was identified in a human patient who received a liver transplant. Some T cells may be supplied by the graft donor. The sequencing here drew on CD4+ T cells from blood, taken 12 months after liver transplant. The rearrangement joins TRBV11-3 to TRBJ2-1; D may be TRBD2 (6 bases). The CDR3 sequence: CASSAGRGRTYNEQFF. The CDR3 DNA reads as TGTGCCAGCAGTGCGGGAAGGGGAAGAACCTACAATGAGCAGTTCTTC.